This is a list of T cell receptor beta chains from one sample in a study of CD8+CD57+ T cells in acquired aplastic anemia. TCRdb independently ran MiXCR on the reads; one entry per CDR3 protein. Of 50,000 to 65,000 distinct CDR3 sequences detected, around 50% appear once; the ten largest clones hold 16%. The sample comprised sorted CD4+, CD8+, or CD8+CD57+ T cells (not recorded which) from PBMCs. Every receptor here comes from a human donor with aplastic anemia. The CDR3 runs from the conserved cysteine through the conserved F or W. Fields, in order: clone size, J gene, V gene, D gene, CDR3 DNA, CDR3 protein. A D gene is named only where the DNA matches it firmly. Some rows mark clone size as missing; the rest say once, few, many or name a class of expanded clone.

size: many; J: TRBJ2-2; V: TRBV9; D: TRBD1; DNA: TGTGCCAGCAGCATGGACCAGGGGGCGGACGGGGAGCTGTTTTTT; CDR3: CASSMDQGADGELFF
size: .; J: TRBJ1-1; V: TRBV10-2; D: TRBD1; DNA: TGCGCCAGCAGTGCACAGACAGGGAAGTTAACTGAAGCTTTCTTT; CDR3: CASSAQTGKLTEAFF
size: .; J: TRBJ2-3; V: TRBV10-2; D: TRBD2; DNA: TGCGCCAGCAGTGAGTCGAGGACTAGCGGGAGTTTTGCAGATACGCAGTATTTT; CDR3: CASSESRTSGSFADTQYF
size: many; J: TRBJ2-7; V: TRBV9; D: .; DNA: TGTGCCAGCAGCGTGAGTCTGAGCTCCTACGAGCAGTACTTC; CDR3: CASSVSLSSYEQYF
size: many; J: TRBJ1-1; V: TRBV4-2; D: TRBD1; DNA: TGTGCCAGCAGCCACACGACTGGACAGGGTGGTTGGATCGCTGAAGCTTTCTTT; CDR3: CASSHTTGQGGWIAEAFF
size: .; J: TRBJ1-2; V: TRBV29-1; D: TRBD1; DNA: TGCAGCGCCGGACAGGGACCGGGTGTCACCTTC; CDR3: CSAGQGPGVTF
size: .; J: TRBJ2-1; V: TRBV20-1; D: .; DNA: TGCAGTGCAAAAAGGCTTGATCTTTACAATGAGCAGTTCTTC; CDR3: CSAKRLDLYNEQFF
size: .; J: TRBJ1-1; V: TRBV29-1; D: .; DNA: TGCAGCGTTGGGGGGGCGGATGAAGCTTTCTTT; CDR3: CSVGGADEAFF
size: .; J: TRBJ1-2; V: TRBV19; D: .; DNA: TGTGCCAGTATGGCAGGGAACTATGGCTACACCTTC; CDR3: CASMAGNYGYTF
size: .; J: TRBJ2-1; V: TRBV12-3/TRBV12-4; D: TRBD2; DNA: TGTGCCAGCGGTGGCCTGGGACTAGCGGGGATTGAGCAGTTCTTC; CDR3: CASGGLGLAGIEQFF
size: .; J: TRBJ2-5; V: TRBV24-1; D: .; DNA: TGTGCCACCAGTGATCCAATGGACCGAAGTCAAGAGACCCAGTACTTC; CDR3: CATSDPMDRSQETQYF
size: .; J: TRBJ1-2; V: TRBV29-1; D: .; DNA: TGCAGCGTTGTGATAGCTAACTATGGCTACACCTTC; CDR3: CSVVIANYGYTF
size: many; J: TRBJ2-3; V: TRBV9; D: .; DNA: TGTGCCAGCAGCGGACGGGGACACAATCAGCCCCAGTATTTT; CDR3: CASSGRGHNQPQYF
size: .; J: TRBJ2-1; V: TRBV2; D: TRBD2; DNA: TGTGCCAGCAATGACCGGACTAGCGGGAGCAATGAGCAGTTCTTC; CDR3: CASNDRTSGSNEQFF
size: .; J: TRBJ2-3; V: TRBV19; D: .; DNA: TGTGCCAGTAGGGGGGCGTCTGGCACAGATACGCAGTATTTT; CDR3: CASRGASGTDTQYF
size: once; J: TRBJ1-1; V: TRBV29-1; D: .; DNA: TGCAGCGTTGACCCTCCTGGACGGACTGAAGCTTTCTTT; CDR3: CSVDPPGRTEAFF
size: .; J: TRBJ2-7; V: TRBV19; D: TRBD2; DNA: TGTGCCACTAGCGGGAGAACCCACGAGCAGTACTTC; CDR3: CATSGRTHEQYF
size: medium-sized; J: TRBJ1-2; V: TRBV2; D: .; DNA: TGTGCCAGCATAGAAGCGGCAGCAGGAGACTATGGCTACACCTTC; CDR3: CASIEAAAGDYGYTF
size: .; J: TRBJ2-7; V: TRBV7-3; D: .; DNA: TGTGCCAGCAGCTCCGTCGGGGGCTCCGAGCAGTACTTC; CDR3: CASSSVGGSEQYF
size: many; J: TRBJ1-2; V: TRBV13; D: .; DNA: TGTGCCAGCAGCTTAGAATTGGGTAGAAACAACTATGGCTACACCTTC; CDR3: CASSLELGRNNYGYTF
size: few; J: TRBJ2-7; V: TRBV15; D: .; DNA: TGTGCCACCAGCAGAGAGAGGGGCCTAGGGCAGTACTTC; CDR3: CATSRERGLGQYF
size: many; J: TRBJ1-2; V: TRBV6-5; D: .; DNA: TGTGCCAGCAGTTATGGTCCGGTAGCGGAATCTGGCTACACCTTC; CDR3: CASSYGPVAESGYTF
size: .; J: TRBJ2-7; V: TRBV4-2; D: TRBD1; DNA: TGTGCCAGCAGACACGGGACAGGGGACTCCTACGAGCAGTACTTC; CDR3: CASRHGTGDSYEQYF
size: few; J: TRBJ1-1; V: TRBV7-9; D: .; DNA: TGTGCCAGCAGCTTTTTGGGTGTTAACACTGAAGCTTTCTTT; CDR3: CASSFLGVNTEAFF
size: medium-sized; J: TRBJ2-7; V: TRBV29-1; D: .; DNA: TGCAGCGTTGGACTTGCGACAGCCCCCTACGAGCAGTACTTC; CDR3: CSVGLATAPYEQYF
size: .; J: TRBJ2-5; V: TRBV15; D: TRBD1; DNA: TGTGCCACCAGCAGGGACAGGGGGGACCAGTACTTC; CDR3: CATSRDRGDQYF
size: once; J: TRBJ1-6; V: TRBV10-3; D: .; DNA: TGTGCCAGCAGTGAAATGGACAGAGGAAATTCACCCCTCCACTTT; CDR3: CASSEMDRGNSPLHF
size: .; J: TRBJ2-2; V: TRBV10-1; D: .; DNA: TGCGCCACAGTATACGGCGGAGATTCAGTCGGGGAGCTGTTTTTT; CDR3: CATVYGGDSVGELFF
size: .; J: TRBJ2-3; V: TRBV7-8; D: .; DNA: TGTGCCAGCAGCTTAATGCCGGACACGGCGGGGCAGTATTTT; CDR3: CASSLMPDTAGQYF
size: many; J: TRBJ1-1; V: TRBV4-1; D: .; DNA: TGCGCCAGCAGCCAAGATCCCGGGGGCAGTCGCCCCAAAGCTTTCTTT; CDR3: CASSQDPGGSRPKAFF
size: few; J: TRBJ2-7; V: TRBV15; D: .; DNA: TGTGCCACCAGCAGGGTCAGGGGTTCCTACGAGCAGTACTTC; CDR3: CATSRVRGSYEQYF
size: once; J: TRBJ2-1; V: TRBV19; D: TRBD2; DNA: TGTGCCAGTAGTGTTAGCGGGAGCTCCTACAATGAGCAGTTCTTC; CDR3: CASSVSGSSYNEQFF
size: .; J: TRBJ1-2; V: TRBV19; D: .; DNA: TGTGCCAGTAGTTCATCCCTAGGGAACTATGGCTACACCTTC; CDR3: CASSSSLGNYGYTF
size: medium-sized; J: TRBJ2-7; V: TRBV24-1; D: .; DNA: TGTGCCACTCCTCATAGCTACGAGCAGTACTTC; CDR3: CATPHSYEQYF
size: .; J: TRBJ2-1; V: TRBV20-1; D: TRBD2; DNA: TGCAGTGCTAGAGACCAAAAGCGGGGGGGCCACTCCTACCATGAGCAGTTCTTC; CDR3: CSARDQKRGGHSYHEQFF
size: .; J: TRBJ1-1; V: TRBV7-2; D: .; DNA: TGTGCCAGCAGCTTAGGGACAGTAACTGAAGCTTTCTTT; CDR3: CASSLGTVTEAFF
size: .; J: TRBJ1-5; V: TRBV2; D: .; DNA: TGTGCCAGCAGTGACAGGAATAATCAGCCCCAGCATTTT; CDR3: CASSDRNNQPQHF
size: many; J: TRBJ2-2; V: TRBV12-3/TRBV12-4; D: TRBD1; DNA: TGTGCCAGCAGTCCAAACAGGGGGCTAGGCGGGGAGCTGTTTTTT; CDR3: CASSPNRGLGGELFF
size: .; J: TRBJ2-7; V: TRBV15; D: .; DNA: TGTGCCACCAGCAGAGAAAGCCCTTCCTACGAGCAGTACTTC; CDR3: CATSRESPSYEQYF
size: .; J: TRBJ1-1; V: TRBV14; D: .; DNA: TGTGCCAGCCGCATAGGGGGCACTGAAGCTTTCTTT; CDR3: CASRIGGTEAFF
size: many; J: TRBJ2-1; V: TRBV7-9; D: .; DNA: TGTGCCAGCAGCTTATCCGAGGCGGGGAGCAATGAGCAGTTCTTC; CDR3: CASSLSEAGSNEQFF
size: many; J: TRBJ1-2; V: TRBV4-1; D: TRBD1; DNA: TGCGCCAGCAGCCACCCTACTACGGACAGGACCTATGGCTACACCTTC; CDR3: CASSHPTTDRTYGYTF
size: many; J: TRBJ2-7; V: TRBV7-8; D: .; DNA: TGTGCCAGCAGCTTAGACGTATTAACCTACGAGCAGTACTTC; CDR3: CASSLDVLTYEQYF
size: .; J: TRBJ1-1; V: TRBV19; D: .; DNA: TGTGCCAGTAGTATAGGGTTGGCGTACACTGAAGCTTTCTTT; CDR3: CASSIGLAYTEAFF
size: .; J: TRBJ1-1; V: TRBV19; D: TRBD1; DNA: TGTGCCAGTAGTAGCGAACAGGGGCAGGGTGAAGCTTTCTTT; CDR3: CASSSEQGQGEAFF
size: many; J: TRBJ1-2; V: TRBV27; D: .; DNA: TGTGCCAGCTATTCAGGAGGTGACGATGGCTACACCTTC; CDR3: CASYSGGDDGYTF
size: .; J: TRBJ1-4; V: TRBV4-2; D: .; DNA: TGTGCCAGCAGCCAAGATTACAGGGAAAAACTGTTTTTT; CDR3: CASSQDYREKLFF
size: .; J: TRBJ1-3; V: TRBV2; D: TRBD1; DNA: TGTGCCAGCAGTGAAAGGGCAGGGGGCGAAAACACCATATATTTT; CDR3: CASSERAGGENTIYF
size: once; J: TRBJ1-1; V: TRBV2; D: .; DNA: TGTGCCAGCAGTGCGACCCAAATAGAGAACACTGAAGCTTTCTTT; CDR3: CASSATQIENTEAFF
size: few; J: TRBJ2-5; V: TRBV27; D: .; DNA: TGTGCCAGCAGTCCTCAAGAGACCCAGTACTTC; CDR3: CASSPQETQYF
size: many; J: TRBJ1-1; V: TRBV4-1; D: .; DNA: TGCGCCAGCAGCCACCAACAGGGGAACACTGAAGCTTTCTTT; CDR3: CASSHQQGNTEAFF
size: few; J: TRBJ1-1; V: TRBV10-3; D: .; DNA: TGTGCCATCAGTGTCGCCGACGGGACTGAAGCTTTCTTT; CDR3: CAISVADGTEAFF
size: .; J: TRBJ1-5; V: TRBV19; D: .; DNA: TGTGCCAGTAGTATGAGAGGGAACGCTCAGCCCCAGCATTTT; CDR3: CASSMRGNAQPQHF
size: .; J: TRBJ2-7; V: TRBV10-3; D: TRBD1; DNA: TGTGCCATCGGGGGACAGGGGAACGAGCAGTACTTC; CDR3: CAIGGQGNEQYF
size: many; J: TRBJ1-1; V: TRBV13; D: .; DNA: TGTGCCAGCAGCCTACGGGGGAGAACTGAAGCTTTCTTT; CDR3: CASSLRGRTEAFF
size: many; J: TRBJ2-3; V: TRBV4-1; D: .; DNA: TGCGCCAGCAGCCAAGGCCTCAGTGATGCAGATACGCAGTATTTT; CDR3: CASSQGLSDADTQYF
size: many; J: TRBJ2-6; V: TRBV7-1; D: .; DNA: TGTGCCAGCAGCTCCCAAGGTCTGGGGAGAGATCTATCTGGGGCCAACGTCCTGACTTTC; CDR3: CASSSQGLGRDLSGANVLTF
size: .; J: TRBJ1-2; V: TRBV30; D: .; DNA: TGTGCCTGGAGTGTTGGACTGGGCTATGGCTACACCTTC; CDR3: CAWSVGLGYGYTF
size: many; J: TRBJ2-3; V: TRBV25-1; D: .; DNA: TGTGCCTCCCAGAGGGGGGCGGAAGATACGCAGTATTTT; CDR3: CASQRGAEDTQYF